This T cell receptor beta chain emerged from a study of beta chain features in type 1 diabetes (dated by TCRdb to 2016 to 2019). About the full investigation: Mean age, gender distribution, total cell number and subset yield did not differ between patients and healthy donors. In the study, recently diagnosed type 1 diabetes patients and matched healthy donors were compared on the TCRB repertoires of their sorted circulating CD4+ T cell subsets. A total of 107,917,701 sorted cells were examined across all samples, and the number of cells per subset was strongly correlated with RNA yield. Regulatory and stem cell-like memory subsets were obtained from only 8 patients and roughly 8 healthy donors, while naive and central memory subsets were obtained from all 30 or so donors.

Each donor gave one peripheral blood draw, averaging around 0.11 L, which was collected into heparinised tubes. A BD FACSAria II and a panel including CD45RO, CCR7, CD25, CD127, CD95 and CD27 were used to sort naive, central memory, regulatory and stem cell-like memory CD4+ T cells. A purity above 95% was achieved for all sorted populations. PBMCs were isolated right away by Lymphoprep density gradient centrifugation and were stained directly, without culture. To minimize batch effects, samples were stained and sorted in pairs, one healthy donor with one patient per experiment. This clone was counted only a few times. Its antigen specificity is not known. The record has no base qualities; no much larger clone is one base away. Including cysteine and phenylalanine, the CDR3 has 15 amino acids. This entry keeps only the CDR3 DNA: 45 bases, framed from base 1. V is cut back by 3 bases and J by 4 bases, with 8 bases in the junction unmatched. CDR1 is given as SNHLY and CDR2 as FYNNEI, both from the germline V gene.

All of the isolated RNA was reverse transcribed with the High Capacity cDNA Reverse Transcription Kit, so expressed TCRB transcripts were sequenced. Deep immunoSEQ sequencing was applied to naive, central memory and regulatory T cell samples, giving an average of around 4 million total reads per sample. Sorted cells were lysed in RLT buffer and RNA was extracted with DNase-treated RNeasy Micro or Mini kits, depending on cell number. Each cell subset was processed separately to prevent cross-contamination, with patient and healthy donor samples processed together. The immunoSEQ multiplex PCR was used to amplify TCRB sequences from cDNA, generating 87-bp fragments that spanned the CDR3 region. The amplicons were sequenced using the Illumina HiSeq platform. Turning to the authors' computational methods: Synthetic template baselines were used to correct PCR bias computationally, reads within Hamming distance 2 were collapsed, and singletons that could not be merged were discarded. Reads were aligned against IMGT to assign V, D and J genes, CDR3 length and insertions or deletions at six rearrangement sites. Within each subset, clonotype counts were normalized to sorted cell number, after which true diversity and Gini coefficients were computed with the tcR R package. Repertoire sharing was quantified using the overlap coefficient calculated on TCRB nucleotide sequences. Out-of-frame TCRB sequences from naive cells were analyzed to stand in for the pre-selection repertoire. TCRdb obtained this table from immuneACCESS and retained in-frame rearrangements with V and J assigned. These tables miss some clones; where compared with another copy, unresolved V genes account for less than half of the shortfall, and the remainder is unexplained. V, J and clone size were drawn from that table, and D and trimming were deduced from the DNA. The sample includes some 330,000 clones, with roughly an eighth observed a single time. 0.0095% to 0.013% of the sample is taken by the ten largest.

What the study reported, not specific to this receptor: Because the HLA sub-analyses included only small numbers of individuals, any influence of HLA type on TCRB rearrangement was left unresolved. The naive, central memory and regulatory TCRB repertoires appeared to resemble one another more closely among patients than among healthy donors. Type 1 diabetes patients showed a moderate but significant shortening of TCRB CDR3 length in all four CD4+ subsets. Shorter templates might have been favored by PCR, but patient and control samples were amplified and corrected together, so both groups would have been affected equally by any skew. Fewer insertions and more nucleotide deletions at VDJ recombination sites were observed in patients with type 1 diabetes, implying thymic rearrangement abnormalities. Because cDNA rather than genomic DNA was sequenced, highly expressing activated cells could have been over-represented, although no difference in activation and CD3 levels was found between groups.

Sequenced: naive CD4+ T cells from blood. The cell subset or site label corresponds to: true naive CD4+ T cells. The receptor's source is a woman under 30 with type 1 diabetes. The chain couples TRBV2 to TRBJ2-7; 8 nucleotides in the junction match TRBD2. The sequence in DNA is TGTGCCAGCAGTGAGAGAGCGGGAGTTTTGTACGAGCAGTACTTC. This codes for CASSERAGVLYEQYF.